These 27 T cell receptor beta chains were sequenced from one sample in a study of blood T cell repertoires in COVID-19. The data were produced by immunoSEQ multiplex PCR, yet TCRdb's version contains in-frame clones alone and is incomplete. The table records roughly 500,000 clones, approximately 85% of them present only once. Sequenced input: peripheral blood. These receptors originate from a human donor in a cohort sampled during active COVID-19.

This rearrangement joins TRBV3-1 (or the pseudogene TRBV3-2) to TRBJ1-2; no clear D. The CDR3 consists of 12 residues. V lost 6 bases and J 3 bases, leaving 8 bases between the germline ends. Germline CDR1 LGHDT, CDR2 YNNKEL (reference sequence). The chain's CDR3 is CASSNRDYGYTF. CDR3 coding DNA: TGTGCCAGCAGTAATCGGGACTATGGCTACACCTTC.

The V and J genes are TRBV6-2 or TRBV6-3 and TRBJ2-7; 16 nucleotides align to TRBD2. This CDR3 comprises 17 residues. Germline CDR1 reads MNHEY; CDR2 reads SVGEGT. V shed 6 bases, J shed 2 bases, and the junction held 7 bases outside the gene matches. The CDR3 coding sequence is TGTGCCAGCAGCCAGGGACTAGCGGGAGGGCTTACCTACGAGCAGTACTTC. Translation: CASSQGLAGGLTYEQYF.

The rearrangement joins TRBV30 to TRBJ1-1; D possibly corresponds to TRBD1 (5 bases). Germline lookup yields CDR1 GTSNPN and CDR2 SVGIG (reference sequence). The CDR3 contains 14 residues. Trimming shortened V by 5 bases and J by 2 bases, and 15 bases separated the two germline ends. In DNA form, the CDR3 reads TGTGCCTGGGGCCAAGGGGTCCAAAACACTGAAGCTTTCTTT. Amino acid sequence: CAWGQGVQNTEAFF.

In DNA, the CDR3 is TGTGCCAGCAGCCCCCGGGGAGGCAATGAGCAGTTCTTC. It is translated as CASSPRGGNEQFF. The J gene is TRBJ2-1, the V gene TRBV7-3, with D maybe TRBD2 (6 bases). This CDR3 is 13 amino acids long. From germline, CDR1 is SGHTA and CDR2 FQGTGA. The V end lost 5 bases, the J end lost 6 bases, and 11 bases lay between the germline ends.

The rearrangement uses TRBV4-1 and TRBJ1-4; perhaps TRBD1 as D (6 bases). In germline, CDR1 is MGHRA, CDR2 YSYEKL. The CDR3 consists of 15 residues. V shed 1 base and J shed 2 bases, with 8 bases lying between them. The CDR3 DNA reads TGCGCCAGCAGCCAAGTGACAGGCACTAATGAAAAACTGTTTTTT. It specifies CASSQVTGTNEKLFF.

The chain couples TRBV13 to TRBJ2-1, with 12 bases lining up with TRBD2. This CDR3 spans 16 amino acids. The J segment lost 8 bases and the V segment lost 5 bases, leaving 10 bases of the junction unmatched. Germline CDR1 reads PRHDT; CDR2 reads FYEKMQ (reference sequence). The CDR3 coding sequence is TGTGCCAGCAGCCCCAGCGGACTAGCGGGAATCGATGAGCAGTTCTTC. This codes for CASSPSGLAGIDEQFF.

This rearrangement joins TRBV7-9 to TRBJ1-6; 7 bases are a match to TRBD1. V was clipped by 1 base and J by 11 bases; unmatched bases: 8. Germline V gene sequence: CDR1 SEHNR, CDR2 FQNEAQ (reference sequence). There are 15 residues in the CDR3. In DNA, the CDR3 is TGTGCCAGCAGCTTAGAGGGGCAGGGGGTTACACCCCTCCACTTT. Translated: CASSLEGQGVTPLHF.

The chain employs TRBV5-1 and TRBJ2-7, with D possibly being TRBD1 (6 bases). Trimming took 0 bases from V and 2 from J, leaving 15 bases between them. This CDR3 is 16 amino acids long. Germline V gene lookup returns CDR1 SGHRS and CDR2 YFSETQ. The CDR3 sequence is CASSLDGTPPAYEQYF. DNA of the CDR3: TGCGCCAGCAGCTTGGATGGGACACCTCCCGCCTACGAGCAGTACTTC.

CDR3 DNA: TGTGCCAGCACCGGGTTCCAATTCAGGGCAGTAACTTTCTTT. It encodes CASTGFQFRAVTFF. The chain has TRBV21-1 and TRBJ1-1; TRBD1 is taken as the D call from the table, unchecked against the DNA. TRBV21-1 is annotated as a pseudogene. The CDR3 spans 14 residues.

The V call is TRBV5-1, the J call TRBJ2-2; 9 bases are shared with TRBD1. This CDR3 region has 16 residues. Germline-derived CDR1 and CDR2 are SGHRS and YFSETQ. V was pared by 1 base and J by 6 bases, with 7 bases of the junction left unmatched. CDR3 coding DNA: TGCGCCAGCAGCTTGTCGGGACAGGGAAGCGCCGGGGAGCTGTTTTTT. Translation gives CASSLSGQGSAGELFF. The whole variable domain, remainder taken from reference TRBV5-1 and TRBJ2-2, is KAGVTQTPRYLIKTRGQQVTLSCSPISGHRSVSWYQQTPGQGLQFLFEYFSETQRNKGNFPGRFSGRQFSNSRSEMNVSTLELGDSALYLCASSLSGQGSAGELFFGEGSRLTVL.

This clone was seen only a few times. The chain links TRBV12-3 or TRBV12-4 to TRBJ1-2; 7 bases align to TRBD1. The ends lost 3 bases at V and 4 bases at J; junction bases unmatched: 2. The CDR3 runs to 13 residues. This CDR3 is CASSFDRVYGYTF. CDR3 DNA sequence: TGTGCCAGCAGTTTCGACAGGGTCTATGGCTACACCTTC.

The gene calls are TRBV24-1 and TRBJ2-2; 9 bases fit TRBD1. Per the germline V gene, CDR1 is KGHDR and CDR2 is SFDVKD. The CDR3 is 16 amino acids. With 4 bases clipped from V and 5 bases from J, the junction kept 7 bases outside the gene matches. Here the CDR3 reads CATSEPGQGRTGELFF. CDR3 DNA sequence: TGTGCCACCAGTGAGCCGGGACAGGGAAGAACCGGGGAGCTGTTTTTT.

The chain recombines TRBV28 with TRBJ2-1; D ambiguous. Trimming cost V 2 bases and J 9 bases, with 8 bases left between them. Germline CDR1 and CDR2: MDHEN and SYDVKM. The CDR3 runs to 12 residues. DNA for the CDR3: TGTGCCAGCAGTTTAGACAAACCTGAGCAGTTCTTC. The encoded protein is CASSLDKPEQFF.

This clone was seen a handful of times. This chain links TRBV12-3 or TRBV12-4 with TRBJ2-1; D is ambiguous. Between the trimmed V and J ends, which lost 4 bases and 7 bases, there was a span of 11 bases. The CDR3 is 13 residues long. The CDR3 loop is CASSSAGWNEQFF. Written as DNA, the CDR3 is TGTGCCAGCAGTTCTGCAGGTTGGAATGAGCAGTTCTTC.

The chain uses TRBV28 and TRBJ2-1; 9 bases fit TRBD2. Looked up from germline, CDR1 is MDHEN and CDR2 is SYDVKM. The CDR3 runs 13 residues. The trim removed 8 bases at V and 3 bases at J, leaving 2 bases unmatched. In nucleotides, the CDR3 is TGTGCCAGCGCGGGAGGGTTCTACAATGAGCAGTTCTTC. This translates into CASAGGFYNEQFF.

CDR3 in DNA: TGTGCCTGGAGTGTAGGGCTAGCGACCCAAGAGACCCAGTACTTC. Its translation is CAWSVGLATQETQYF. The V and J genes are TRBV30 and TRBJ2-5; D possibly corresponds to TRBD2 (6 bases). The CDR3 extends over 15 amino acids. V lost 0 bases and J lost 1, with 12 bases in between. Germline CDR1 reads GTSNPN; CDR2 reads SVGIG (reference sequence).

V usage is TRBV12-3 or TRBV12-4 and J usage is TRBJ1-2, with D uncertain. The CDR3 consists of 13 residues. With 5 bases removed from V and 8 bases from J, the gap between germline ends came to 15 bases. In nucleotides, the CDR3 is TGTGCCAGCAGTCCCCAGCGGAAAGGCGGCTACACCTTC. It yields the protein CASSPQRKGGYTF.

In DNA, the CDR3 is TGTGCCAGCAGGCTAGATCTAGCGGGAGGAGATACGCAGTATTTT. Encoded protein: CASRLDLAGGDTQYF. V usage is TRBV6-6 and J usage is TRBJ2-3, with 11 bases lining up with TRBD2. This CDR3 has 15 residues. The germline CDR1 and CDR2 sequences are MNHNY and SVGAGI (reference sequence). Trimming took 6 bases from V and 5 from J; bases not matched to a gene: 7.

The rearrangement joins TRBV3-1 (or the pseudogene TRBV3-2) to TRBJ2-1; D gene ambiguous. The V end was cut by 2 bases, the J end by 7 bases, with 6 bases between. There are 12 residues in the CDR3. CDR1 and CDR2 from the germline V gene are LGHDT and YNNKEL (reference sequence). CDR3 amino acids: CASSQTQNEQFF. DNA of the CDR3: TGTGCCAGCAGCCAAACACAGAATGAGCAGTTCTTC.

CDR3 amino acids: CASSPTGTGGSNQPQHF. The CDR3 DNA follows: TGTGCCAGCTCACCCACCGGGACAGGGGGCAGTAATCAGCCCCAGCATTTT. The V and J genes are TRBV18 and TRBJ1-5, with TRBD1 matching 12 bases. V was clipped by 3 bases and J by 4 bases; unmatched bases: 7. The CDR3 is 17 amino acids. CDR1 and CDR2 (germline): KGHSH, LQKENI.

CDR3 DNA: TGTGCCAGCAGTTACTCATGGGACGGAGGGACCTACGAGCAGTACTTC. This encodes CASSYSWDGGTYEQYF. The rearrangement uses TRBV6-6 and TRBJ2-7; D may be TRBD2 (6 bases). CDR3 length: 16 amino acids. Germline CDR1 is MNHNY and CDR2 is SVGAGI (reference sequence). V was trimmed by 0 bases and J by 2 bases, leaving 14 bases between them.

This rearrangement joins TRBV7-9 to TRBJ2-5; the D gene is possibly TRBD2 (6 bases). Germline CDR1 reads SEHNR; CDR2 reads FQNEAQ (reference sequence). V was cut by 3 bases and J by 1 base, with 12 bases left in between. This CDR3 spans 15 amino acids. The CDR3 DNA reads TGTGCCAGCAGCTTCCTTAGCGGCATCCAAGAGACCCAGTACTTC. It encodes CASSFLSGIQETQYF.

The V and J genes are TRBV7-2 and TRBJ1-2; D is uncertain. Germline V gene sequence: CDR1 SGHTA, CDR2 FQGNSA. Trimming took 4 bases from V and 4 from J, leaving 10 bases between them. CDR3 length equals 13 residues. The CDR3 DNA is TGTGCCAGCAGCTCTTTGACATTCTATGGCTACACCTTC. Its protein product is CASSSLTFYGYTF.

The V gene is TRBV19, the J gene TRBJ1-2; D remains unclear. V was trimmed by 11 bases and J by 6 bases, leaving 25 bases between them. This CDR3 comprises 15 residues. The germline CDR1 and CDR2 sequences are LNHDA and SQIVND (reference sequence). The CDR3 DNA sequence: TGTGCCTCTAAATCTGTGGGGAGATGGAGGGATGGCTACACCTTC. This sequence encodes CASKSVGRWRDGYTF.

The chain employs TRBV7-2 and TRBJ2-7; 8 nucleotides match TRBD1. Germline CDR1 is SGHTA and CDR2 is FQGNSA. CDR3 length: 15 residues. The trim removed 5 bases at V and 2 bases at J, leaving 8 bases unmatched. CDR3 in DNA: TGTGCCAGCAGCCCGCGGACAGGGAAAACCTACGAGCAGTACTTC. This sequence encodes CASSPRTGKTYEQYF.

Here the CDR3 DNA reads TGTGCCAGCAGCCTCGAACGACAGGCTAAGCAGTTCTTC. Translating it yields CASSLERQAKQFF. The chain uses TRBV5-8 and TRBJ2-1, with a tentative D call TRBD1 (6 bases). From germline, CDR1 is SGHTS and CDR2 YDEGEE. V was shortened by 4 bases and J by 11 bases, with 16 bases between the two germline ends. This CDR3 spans 13 amino acids.

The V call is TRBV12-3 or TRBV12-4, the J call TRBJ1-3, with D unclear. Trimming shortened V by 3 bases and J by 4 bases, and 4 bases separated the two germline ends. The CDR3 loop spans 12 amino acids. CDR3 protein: CASSFGGNTIYF. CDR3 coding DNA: TGTGCCAGCAGTTTTGGCGGAAACACCATATATTTT.